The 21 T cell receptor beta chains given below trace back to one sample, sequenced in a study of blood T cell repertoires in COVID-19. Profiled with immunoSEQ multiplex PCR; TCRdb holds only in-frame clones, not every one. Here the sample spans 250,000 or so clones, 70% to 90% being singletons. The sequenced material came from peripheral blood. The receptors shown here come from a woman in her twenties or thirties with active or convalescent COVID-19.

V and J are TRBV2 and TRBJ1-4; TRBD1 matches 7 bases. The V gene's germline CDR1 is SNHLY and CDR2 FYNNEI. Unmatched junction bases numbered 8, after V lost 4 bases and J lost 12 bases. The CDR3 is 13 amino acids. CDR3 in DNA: TGTGCCAGCAGTGGTTTGACAGGGTCTGAACTGTTTTTT. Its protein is CASSGLTGSELFF.

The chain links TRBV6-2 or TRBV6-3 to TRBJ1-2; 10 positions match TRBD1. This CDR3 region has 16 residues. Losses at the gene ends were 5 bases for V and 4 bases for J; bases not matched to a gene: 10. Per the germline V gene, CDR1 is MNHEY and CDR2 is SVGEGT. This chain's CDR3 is CASSAGLGQGTYGYTF. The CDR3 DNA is TGTGCCAGCAGTGCCGGTTTGGGACAGGGGACCTATGGCTACACCTTC.

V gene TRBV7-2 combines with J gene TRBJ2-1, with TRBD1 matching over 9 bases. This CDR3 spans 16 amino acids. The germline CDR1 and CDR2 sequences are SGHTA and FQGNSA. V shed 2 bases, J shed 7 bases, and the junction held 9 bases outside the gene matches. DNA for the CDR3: TGTGCCAGCAGCTTACGCTGGACAGGGGCTGGAAATGAGCAGTTCTTC. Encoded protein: CASSLRWTGAGNEQFF.

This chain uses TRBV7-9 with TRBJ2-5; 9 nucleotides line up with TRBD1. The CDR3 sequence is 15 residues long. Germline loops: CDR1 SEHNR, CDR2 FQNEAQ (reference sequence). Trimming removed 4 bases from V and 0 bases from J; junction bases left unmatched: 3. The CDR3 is CASSSRDRDQETQYF. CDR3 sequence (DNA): TGTGCCAGCAGCTCCCGGGACAGGGACCAAGAGACCCAGTACTTC.

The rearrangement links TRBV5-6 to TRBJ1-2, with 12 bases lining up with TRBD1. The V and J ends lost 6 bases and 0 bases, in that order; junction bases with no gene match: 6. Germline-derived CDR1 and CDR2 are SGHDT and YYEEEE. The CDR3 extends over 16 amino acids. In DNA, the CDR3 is TGTGCCAGCACCTGGGGACAGGGGGCGACTAACTATGGCTACACCTTC. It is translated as CASTWGQGATNYGYTF.

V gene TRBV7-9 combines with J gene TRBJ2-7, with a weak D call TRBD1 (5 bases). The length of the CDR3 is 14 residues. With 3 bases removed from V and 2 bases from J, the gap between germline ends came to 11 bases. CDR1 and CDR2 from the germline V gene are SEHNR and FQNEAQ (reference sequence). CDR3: CASSLGGAAYEQYF. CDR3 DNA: TGTGCCAGCAGCTTGGGTGGGGCGGCCTACGAGCAGTACTTC.

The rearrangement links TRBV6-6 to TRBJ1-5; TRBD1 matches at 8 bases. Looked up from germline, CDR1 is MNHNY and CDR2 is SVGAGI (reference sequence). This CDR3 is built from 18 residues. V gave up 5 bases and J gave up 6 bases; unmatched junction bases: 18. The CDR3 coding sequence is TGTGCCAGCAGTCTACGGGGTTCACGGACAGGGCTCGTTCAGCCCCAGCATTTT. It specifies CASSLRGSRTGLVQPQHF.

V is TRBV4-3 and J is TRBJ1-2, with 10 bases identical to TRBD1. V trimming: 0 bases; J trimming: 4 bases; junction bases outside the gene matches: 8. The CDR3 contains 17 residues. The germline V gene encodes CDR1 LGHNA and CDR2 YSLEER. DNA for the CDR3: TGCGCCAGCAGCCAAGATAGGAGCGGGACAGGGGTCTATGGCTACACCTTC. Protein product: CASSQDRSGTGVYGYTF.

The CDR3 DNA follows: TGTGCCAGCAGCCCCCACGCCGGGACAGAATACGAGCAGTACTTC. It is translated as CASSPHAGTEYEQYF. The rearrangement joins TRBV14 to TRBJ2-7; TRBD1 aligns across 7 bases. V was clipped by 4 bases and J by 4 bases; unmatched bases: 10. In germline, CDR1 is SGHDN, CDR2 FVKESK. The CDR3 contains 15 residues. The variable domain in full, with the rest retrieved from reference TRBV14 and TRBJ2-7, is EAGVTQFPSHSVIEKGQTVTLRCDPISGHDNLYWYRRVMGKEIKFLLHFVKESKQDESGMPNNRFLAERTGGTYSTLKVQPAELEDSGVYFCASSPHAGTEYEQYFGPGTRLTVT.

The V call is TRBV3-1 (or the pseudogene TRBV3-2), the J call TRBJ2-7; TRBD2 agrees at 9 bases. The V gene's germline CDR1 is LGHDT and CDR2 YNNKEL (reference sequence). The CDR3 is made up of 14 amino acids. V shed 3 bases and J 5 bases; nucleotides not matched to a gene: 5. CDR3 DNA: TGTGCCAGCAGCCATAGCGGGGGTTCAGACGAGCAGTACTTC. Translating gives CASSHSGGSDEQYF.

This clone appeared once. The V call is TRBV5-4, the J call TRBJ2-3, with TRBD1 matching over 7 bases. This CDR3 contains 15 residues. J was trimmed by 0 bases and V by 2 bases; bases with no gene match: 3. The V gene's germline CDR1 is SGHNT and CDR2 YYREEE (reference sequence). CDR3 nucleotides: TGTGCCAGCAGCTTTGACAGGGCTAGCACAGATACGCAGTATTTT. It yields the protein CASSFDRASTDTQYF.

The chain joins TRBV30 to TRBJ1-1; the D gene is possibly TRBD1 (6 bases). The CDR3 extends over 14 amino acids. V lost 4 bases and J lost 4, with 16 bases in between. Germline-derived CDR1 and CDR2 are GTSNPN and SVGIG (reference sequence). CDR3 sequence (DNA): TGTGCCTGGACAGGGGCCCTATGGGGCACTGAAGCTTTCTTT. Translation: CAWTGALWGTEAFF.

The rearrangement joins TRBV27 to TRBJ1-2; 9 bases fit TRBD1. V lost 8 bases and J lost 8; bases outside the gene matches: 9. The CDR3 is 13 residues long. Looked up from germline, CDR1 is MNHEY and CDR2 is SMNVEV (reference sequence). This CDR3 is CASGLQGAVGYTF. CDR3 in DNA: TGTGCCAGCGGGTTACAGGGGGCGGTCGGCTACACCTTC.

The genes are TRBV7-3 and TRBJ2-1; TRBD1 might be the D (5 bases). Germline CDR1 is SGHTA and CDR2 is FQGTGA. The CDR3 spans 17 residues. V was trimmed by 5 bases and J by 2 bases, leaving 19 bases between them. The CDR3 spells CASSPDIRIATYNEQFF. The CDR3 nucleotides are TGTGCCAGCAGCCCGGACATCAGAATTGCCACCTACAATGAGCAGTTCTTC.

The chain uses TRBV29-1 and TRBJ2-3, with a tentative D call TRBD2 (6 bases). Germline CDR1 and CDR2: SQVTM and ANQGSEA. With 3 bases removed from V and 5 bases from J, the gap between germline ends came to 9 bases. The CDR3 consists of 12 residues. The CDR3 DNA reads TGCAGCGTTGATGGAGGGCAAGATACGCAGTATTTT. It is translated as CSVDGGQDTQYF.

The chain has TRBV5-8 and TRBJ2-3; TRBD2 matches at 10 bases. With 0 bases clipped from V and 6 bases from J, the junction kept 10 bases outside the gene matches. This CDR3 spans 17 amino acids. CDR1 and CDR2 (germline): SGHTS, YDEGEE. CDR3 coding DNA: TGTGCCAGCAGCTTGGAATCAGCGGGGGGGCTTTCGGATACGCAGTATTTT. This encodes CASSLESAGGLSDTQYF.

CDR3 nucleotide sequence: TGTGCCAGCAGCATGGACCGGGATGTGGACACTGAAGCTTTCTTT. Protein product: CASSMDRDVDTEAFF. The chain employs TRBV21-1 and TRBJ1-1. TRBV21-1 is flagged as a pseudogene. This CDR3 spans 15 amino acids.

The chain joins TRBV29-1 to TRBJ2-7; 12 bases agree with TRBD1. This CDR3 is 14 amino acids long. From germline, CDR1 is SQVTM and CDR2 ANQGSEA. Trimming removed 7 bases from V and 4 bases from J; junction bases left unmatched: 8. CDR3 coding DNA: TGCAGCGCCAGAGGGGACAGGGGGCGGTACGAGCAGTACTTC. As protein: CSARGDRGRYEQYF.

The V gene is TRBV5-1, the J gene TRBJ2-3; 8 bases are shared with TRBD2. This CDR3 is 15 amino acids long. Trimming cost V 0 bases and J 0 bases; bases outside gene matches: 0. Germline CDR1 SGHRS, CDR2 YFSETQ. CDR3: CASSLGGGSTDTQYF. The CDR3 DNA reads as TGCGCCAGCAGCTTGGGCGGGGGGAGCACAGATACGCAGTATTTT.

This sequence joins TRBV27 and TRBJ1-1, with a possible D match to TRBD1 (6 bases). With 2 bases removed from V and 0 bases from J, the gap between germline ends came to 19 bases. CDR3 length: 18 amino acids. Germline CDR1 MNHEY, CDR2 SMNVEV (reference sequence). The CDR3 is CASSLVAQGWGLNTEAFF. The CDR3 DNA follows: TGTGCCAGCAGTTTAGTCGCCCAGGGGTGGGGGTTGAACACTGAAGCTTTCTTT.

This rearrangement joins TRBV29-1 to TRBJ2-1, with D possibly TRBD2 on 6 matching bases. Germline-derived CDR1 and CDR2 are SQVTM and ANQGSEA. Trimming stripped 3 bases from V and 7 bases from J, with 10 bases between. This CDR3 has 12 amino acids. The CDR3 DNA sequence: TGCAGCGTTGACGCGGGGCGAAATGAGCAGTTCTTC. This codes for CSVDAGRNEQFF.